This is a list of T cell receptor beta chains from one sample in a study of cytomegalovirus exposure and HLA in healthy donors. The data were produced by immunoSEQ multiplex PCR, yet TCRdb's version contains in-frame clones alone and is incomplete. The table lists about 180,000 clones, approximately 80% of them singletons. The sequencing input was PBMCs. These receptors came from a boy aged 2 to 10 in good health and CMV-seronegative. Both conserved end residues are part of each CDR3.

v_gene	j_gene	CDR3aa
TRBV6-4	TRBJ1-5	CASSDLPSDRGENQPQHF
TRBV5-1	TRBJ2-7	CASSLADSSYEQYF
TRBV30	TRBJ1-4	CAWSVRSGVGEKLFF
TRBV27	TRBJ1-2	CASSSGQDSYGYTF
TRBV2	TRBJ2-1	CASSESTGYNEQFF
TRBV7-8	TRBJ2-2	CASSLDVSGGDTGELFF
TRBV19	TRBJ1-3	CASRQGYGNTIYF
TRBV19	TRBJ1-1	CASTNLDGGGLEAFF
TRBV29-1	TRBJ2-6	CSVQTDRTAPSVLTF
TRBV30	TRBJ1-4	CAWSVGSRTGGSNEKLFF
TRBV7-2	TRBJ2-1	CASSSRAYNEQFF
TRBV9	TRBJ2-2	CASSAPGLFTGELFF
TRBV6-1	TRBJ1-1	CASRGTVNTEAFF
TRBV19	TRBJ1-6	CASRTVRGLPLHF
TRBV6-6	TRBJ2-5	CASSPFVAGGLETQYF
TRBV7-2	TRBJ1-2	CASSSGRGGYGYTF
TRBV7-2	TRBJ2-3	CASSLGRDTQYF
TRBV9	TRBJ2-5	CASSVVAGRKETQYF
TRBV7-2	TRBJ2-2	CASTRTKDTGELFF
TRBV5-4	TRBJ2-2	CASSLSVGGAGELFF
TRBV18	TRBJ2-5	CASSPPQTGTQYF
TRBV12-5	TRBJ2-7	CASGLGPGTGYPSYEQYF
TRBV6-1	TRBJ1-5	CASSEIRDYSNQPQHF
TRBV4-2	TRBJ1-4	CASRDGRGKLFF
TRBV4-1	TRBJ2-1	CASSRTQVGGGNEQFF
TRBV5-1	TRBJ2-7	CASTSGTGGYEQYF